The sequence of this T cell receptor beta chain was determined in a study of blood T cell repertoires in COVID-19. Study-level information: COVID-19 samples collected from the United States, Italy and Spain covered acute and convalescent phases. Sample material is recorded as cDNA or gDNA derived from T cells, B-cell-depleted T cells, or PBMCs.

In the original analysis: Using reference gene primer amplification, nucleated cell counts were estimated. The assay was immunoSEQ multiplex PCR, and TCRdb's table has in-frame clones only and misses some. Clone size and the V and J calls come from that table; the DNA yielded D and trimming. Found here are roughly 74,000 clones, about 88% of them singletons; the top ten hold 2.5% to 3%. This clone has just one count. The sequenced sample consisted of peripheral blood. The origin of this receptor is a man in his 70s with active or convalescent COVID-19.

Here the CDR3 DNA reads TGTGCCAGCAGTCCCGGGACAGCGATTGAAAAACTGTTTTTT. Amino acid sequence: CASSPGTAIEKLFF. This chain joins TRBV6-5 and TRBJ1-4; TRBD1 matches 7 bases. This CDR3 has 14 amino acids. V was pared by 5 bases and J by 7 bases, with 7 bases of the junction left unmatched. The V gene's germline CDR1 is MNHEY and CDR2 SVGAGI.